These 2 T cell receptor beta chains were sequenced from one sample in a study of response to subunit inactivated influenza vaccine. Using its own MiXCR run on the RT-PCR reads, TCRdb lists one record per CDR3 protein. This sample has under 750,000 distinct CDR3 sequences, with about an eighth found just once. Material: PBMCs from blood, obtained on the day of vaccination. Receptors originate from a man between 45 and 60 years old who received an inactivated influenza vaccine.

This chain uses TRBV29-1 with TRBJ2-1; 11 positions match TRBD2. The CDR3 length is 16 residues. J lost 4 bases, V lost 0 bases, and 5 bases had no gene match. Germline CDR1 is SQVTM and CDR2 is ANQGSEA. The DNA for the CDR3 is TGCAGCGTTGAAGATCGGGGACTAGCGGCTTACAATGAGCAGTTCTTC. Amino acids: CSVEDRGLAAYNEQFF.

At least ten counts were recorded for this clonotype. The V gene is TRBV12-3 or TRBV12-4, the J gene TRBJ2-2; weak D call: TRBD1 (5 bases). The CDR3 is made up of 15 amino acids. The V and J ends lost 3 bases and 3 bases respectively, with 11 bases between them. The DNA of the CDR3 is TGTGCCAGCAGTTTGAGTCAGGGTTACACCGGGGAGCTGTTTTTT. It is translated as CASSLSQGYTGELFF.